The source of this TCR beta chain is a study of blood T cell repertoires in COVID-19 (dated by TCRdb to the early 2020s). Regarding the complete study: The collaborator samples originated in the United States, Italy and Spain and spanned the acute and convalescent phases of COVID-19. The prospective study material was composed of cDNA or gDNA derived from T cells, B-cell-depleted T cells, or PBMCs. The sample metadata nearly always contained a de-identified subject ID, COVID-19 status, age in years and sex. Samples were obtained from the ongoing ImmuneRACE study (first 160 participants) and from over a thousand subjects provided by 6 global collaborators. Subjects who had been exposed to COVID-19, were actively infected with it, or had recovered from it provided the deeply sampled blood TCRbeta repertoires that made up the dataset. The repertoires were made available in a free public database intended to serve as a resource for research on the immune response to SARS-CoV-2. Where available, HLA class I and class II types were taken from metadata supplied by the sample provider and were not determined by assay-based typing.

The collaborating institutions used their own protocols to collect whole blood in K2EDTA tubes. For TCRbeta analysis, collaborators shipped samples as frozen whole blood, isolated PBMCs, or DNA extracted from either of those sample types. Relative to germline, V is 0 bases shorter and J is 0 bases shorter, with 12 bases between their ends. Sequences SGHRS (CDR1) and YFSETQ (CDR2) are obtained from the germline V gene. The cysteine opens and the phenylalanine closes a CDR3 of 16 amino acids. Only the CDR3 portion is preserved as DNA: 48 bases, with reading frame beginning at the first base. A note on this clone: No cognate antigen has been identified for it. No quality values exist for individual bases; no much larger clone is one base distant.

Overall study results and their limits: The amount of clinical and demographic metadata varied by source and participant and was provided uncurated.

TCRbeta CDR3 regions were amplified from genomic DNA using the immunoSEQ Assay, a bias-controlled multiplex PCR. Under the source paper's analysis protocol: The number of nucleated cells in each sample was estimated from the amplification of reference gene primers within the assay. To quantify the absolute abundance of each unique TCRbeta CDR3 rearrangement, sequence reads were collapsed and filtered. Productive Simpson clonality was computed per sample as the square root of Simpson's diversity index over productive rearrangements. Imported from immuneACCESS, the table was reduced by TCRdb to in-frame sequences with V and J called. These copies leave out some clones; in studies compared against another copy, an unresolved V gene accounts for under half, and the cause of the remainder is not known. The V and J calls and clone size are taken from that table; D and trimming were inferred from the DNA. Within this sample are approximately 52,000 clones, with 85% to 90% of them counted one time only. The ten largest clones take up 13% to 15% of the sample.

The chain links TRBV5-1 with TRBJ1-1; no D segment can be confidently identified. Sequencing used peripheral blood. The sequence derives from a man aged 65-85 years with acute or convalescent COVID-19. The sequence in DNA is TGCGCCAGCAGCTTGGCGGAGGGAGTCATGAACACTGAAGCTTTCTTT. Translated, it reads CASSLAEGVMNTEAFF.